Below, one T cell receptor (beta chain) is given with its context. Its antigen target is currently unknown. No quality values exist for individual bases; no much larger clone is one base distant. For sequencing of the TCRbeta CDR3 region, genomic DNA was extracted from the sorted cells. The immunoSEQ Assay was used for sequencing of TCRbeta CDR3 regions. Held by TCRdb, this immuneACCESS table contains in-frame sequences only and omits some clones. Under half of the omission traces to an unresolved V gene where checked; the cause of the rest is unknown. The table for this sample lists about 130,000 clones; around 90% of them were counted only once. 0.81% of the sample rests with the top ten. This specimen belongs to a study of OX40 agonist ivuxolimab in advanced cancers. Notes on the research overall: The costimulatory receptor OX40 (CD134) was targeted by ivuxolimab, a fully human IgG2 agonistic monoclonal antibody. Intravenous ivuxolimab was administered to patients every 2 weeks at six dose levels: 0.01, 0.1, 0.3, 1.5, 3 and 10 mg/kg. Of the roughly 52 dose-escalation patients, hepatocellular carcinoma was present in about 20, melanoma in around 15, renal cell carcinoma in 9 and head and neck cancer in 9. A male proportion of roughly 80% and a mean age of approximately 60 years, ranging from roughly 23 to 90, were recorded for the dose-escalation cohort. Patients were allowed to have had prior anti-PD-1, anti-PD-L1 or anti-CTLA-4 therapy, and 40% of the dose-escalation patients had previously received checkpoint inhibitors. Three dose-escalation patients achieved partial responses, one with hepatocellular carcinoma and two with cutaneous melanoma. The purpose of peripheral TCRbeta sequencing was to test whether ivuxolimab changed TCR sequence diversity and led to clonal T-cell expansion. The monotherapy dose-escalation portion (N = 52 patients) of the phase I ivuxolimab trial is reported in the paper. Broad study findings and their caveats: In partial responders in the 0.1-3.0 mg/kg groups, normalized peripheral clonal expansion was found to be among the lowest, especially among CD8+ T cells. At doses of 0.1 to 3.0 mg/kg, clonal expansion of both CD4+ and CD8+ blood T cells was observed from baseline to week 6. The antigen specificity of the clonally expanded peripheral T cells was not determined. After ivuxolimab, expanded clones were on average more numerous among CD8+ T cells than among CD4+ T cells. Low levels of normalized T-cell clonal expansion were also seen in some patients who did not respond.

Patients with a history of autoimmune disease or receiving systemic immunosuppression were excluded from the trial. In every dose cohort, peripheral blood was drawn for TCR sequencing at baseline, cycle 4 day 1, and cycle 7 day 1. The samples were drawn from a first-in-human, open-label, multicenter phase I dose-escalation trial of ivuxolimab. Adults with locally advanced or metastatic melanoma, renal cell, hepatocellular, or head and neck squamous cell carcinoma were enrolled in the trial. Before TCR sequencing, CD4+ T cells and CD8+ T cells from peripheral blood were sorted into separate populations. There are 17 amino acids in the CDR3, from cysteine to phenylalanine inclusive. Only CDR3 DNA remains: 51 bases, in frame from the first base.

Recombination linked TRBV21-1 to TRBJ1-5. TRBV21-1 is termed a pseudogene. Sequences were derived from CD4+ or CD8+ T cells sorted from blood, sampled in a trial of the OX40 agonist ivuxolimab. This receptor was identified in an adult with an advanced solid tumor such as melanoma, head and neck, liver or kidney cancer. Here the CDR3 is given as CASSNGLTVYSNQPQHF. The bases read TGTGCCAGCAGCAACGGATTAACGGTGTATAGCAATCAGCCCCAGCATTTT.